These T cell receptor beta chains were read from a single sample in a study of shared clonotypes between healthy human individuals. Measured with immunoSEQ multiplex PCR; TCRdb has only the in-frame clones, and not every one. There are roughly 760,000 clones in the sample; 74% occur only once, and less than 2% lies in the top ten. The sequenced material came from memory CD4+ T cells sorted from blood. The receptors here all came from a woman aged 25 to 39 in good health. The CDR3 runs from the conserved cysteine through the conserved F or W. A D gene is named only where the DNA matches it firmly. Expanded clones are given a class, and other clones once, few, many or no size at all.

v_call: TRBV7-9
clone_size: .
j_call: TRBJ1-5
d_call: .
cdr3_nt: TGTGCCAGCAGCTCTGGGTGGGACAATCAGCCCCAGCATTTT
cdr3_aa: CASSSGWDNQPQHF

v_call: TRBV10-2
clone_size: few
j_call: TRBJ1-5
d_call: TRBD1
cdr3_nt: TGCGCCAGCAGTAAGACAGGGGGCGACCAGCCCCAGCATTTT
cdr3_aa: CASSKTGGDQPQHF

v_call: TRBV25-1
clone_size: .
j_call: TRBJ2-7
d_call: TRBD1
cdr3_nt: TGTGCCAGCAGAAGACAGGGCCACGAGCAGTACTTC
cdr3_aa: CASRRQGHEQYF

v_call: TRBV27
clone_size: .
j_call: TRBJ1-1
d_call: .
cdr3_nt: TGTGCCAGCAGTTCTTACAGGGCGGGGGGGACTGAAGCTTTCTTT
cdr3_aa: CASSSYRAGGTEAFF

v_call: TRBV10-3
clone_size: .
j_call: TRBJ1-4
d_call: .
cdr3_nt: TGTGCCATCAGTGAGACTTCAGGTGCAACTAATGAAAAACTGTTTTTT
cdr3_aa: CAISETSGATNEKLFF

v_call: TRBV5-4
clone_size: .
j_call: TRBJ2-5
d_call: TRBD1
cdr3_nt: TGTGCCAGCAGCTCACAGGGGGCAGGGGAGACCCAGTACTTC
cdr3_aa: CASSSQGAGETQYF

v_call: TRBV19
clone_size: few
j_call: TRBJ2-7
d_call: .
cdr3_nt: TGTGCCAGTAGTATACCAGGCAGCCCACGCGGGTACGAGCAGTACTTC
cdr3_aa: CASSIPGSPRGYEQYF

v_call: TRBV28
clone_size: .
j_call: TRBJ1-2
d_call: .
cdr3_nt: TGTGCCACCTTTGGACGAAATAACTATGGCTACACCTTC
cdr3_aa: CATFGRNNYGYTF

v_call: TRBV7-2
clone_size: .
j_call: TRBJ2-1
d_call: .
cdr3_nt: TGTGCCAGCAGCTACCGAGGAGGTGACAGAGGGAATGAGCAGTTCTTC
cdr3_aa: CASSYRGGDRGNEQFF

v_call: TRBV27
clone_size: .
j_call: TRBJ1-4
d_call: .
cdr3_nt: TGTGCCAGCAGTTTAAGATCTTATGAAAAACTGTTTTTT
cdr3_aa: CASSLRSYEKLFF

v_call: TRBV6-1
clone_size: few
j_call: TRBJ1-5
d_call: .
cdr3_nt: TGTGCCAGCAGTGATCCGGGGGGTGGCAATCAGCCCCAGCATTTT
cdr3_aa: CASSDPGGGNQPQHF

v_call: TRBV28
clone_size: .
j_call: TRBJ1-2
d_call: .
cdr3_nt: TGTGCCAGCAGTTTCGGTTGGGGGCGAACTAACTATGGCTACACCTTC
cdr3_aa: CASSFGWGRTNYGYTF